Below are 17 T cell receptor beta chains sequenced from a single sample in a study of Graves' ophthalmopathy and Graves' hyperthyroidism. RNA transcripts served as template for amplifying TCR beta CDR3 sequences. HTBI-primed RT-PCR formed the first round, and a multiplex PCR formed the second. TCRdb called the multiplex PCR reads again in MiXCR, with one record for every CDR3 protein. In the table there are more than 1,000,000 distinct CDR3 sequences, 35% to 45% of which are singletons. Sequenced input: peripheral blood or thyroid tissue (not recorded which). Receptors were obtained from an adult man with Graves' hyperthyroidism.

Turning to this clonotype: This may arise from a read error, as a much more abundant clone is one base away. The chain couples TRBV4-3 to TRBJ1-2; no reliable D call. Per the germline V gene, CDR1 is LGHNA and CDR2 is YSLEER. The ends were cut back, 0 bases at V and 5 bases at J, with 13 bases in the middle. The CDR3 length is 15 residues. The CDR3 DNA reads as TGCGCCAGCAGCCAAGAATTGGGTGTCGGGTATGGCTACACCTTC. Its translation: CASSQELGVGYGYTF.

The chain recombines TRBV6-1 with TRBJ1-2; possibly TRBD1 for D (5 bases). Looked up from germline, CDR1 is MNHNS and CDR2 is SASEGT. The CDR3 extends over 16 amino acids. The ends were cut back, 1 base at V and 0 bases at J, with 12 bases in the middle. The CDR3 sequence is CASSEGVGGANYGYTF. CDR3 nucleotide sequence: TGTGCCAGCAGTGAAGGCGTGGGGGGAGCTAACTATGGCTACACCTTC.

As DNA, the CDR3 is TGTGCCAGCAGTGAAGTACAGGCCAATCAGCCCCAGCATTTT. Translation: CASSEVQANQPQHF. The chain employs TRBV6-5 and TRBJ1-5, with a weak D call TRBD1 (5 bases). The CDR3 extends over 14 amino acids. Germline lookup yields CDR1 MNHEY and CDR2 SVGAGI. The V end lost 5 bases, the J end lost 3 bases, and 11 bases lay between the germline ends.

This clonotype showed up many times. The CDR3 sequence is CASSFGGTNEKLFF. In nucleotides, the CDR3 is TGTGCCAGCAGCTTCGGTGGAACTAATGAAAAACTGTTTTTT. J is TRBJ1-4 and V is TRBV12-3 or TRBV12-4; D is ambiguous. The CDR3 spans 14 residues. Trimming removed 6 bases from V and 1 base from J, with 9 bases in between.

The chain carries TRBV19 and TRBJ2-7; D is possibly TRBD2 (6 bases). V was pared by 4 bases and J by 3 bases, with 13 bases between. Germline V gives CDR1 LNHDA, CDR2 SQIVND (reference sequence). There are 14 residues in the CDR3. The CDR3 loop is CASSTPGEHYEQYF. The CDR3 DNA reads as TGTGCCAGTAGTACCCCGGGGGAACACTACGAGCAGTACTTC.

In this sample, this clonotype turned up once. At one end the junction does not follow the germline gene, possibly because of a read error. This chain links TRBV5-4 with TRBJ1-4, with D perhaps TRBD1 (5 bases). Germline V gene lookup returns CDR1 SGHNT and CDR2 YYREEE (reference sequence). This CDR3 has 14 amino acids. The CDR3 sequence: CASSPGGDNEKLFF. The DNA of the CDR3 is TGCGCCAGCAGCCCCGGAGGGGATAATGAAAAACTGTTTTTT.

With respect to this clonotype: Germline is not matched at one junction end, which may reflect a read error. The chain recombines TRBV10-3 with TRBJ2-7; TRBD1 matches at 9 bases. This CDR3 has 12 amino acids. Per germline, CDR1 ENHRY and CDR2 SYGVKD. This CDR3 is CAGGTGSSEQYF. The CDR3 bases are TGTGCCGGCGGGACAGGGTCCTCCGAGCAGTACTTC.

This clonotype was seen ten or more times. This sequence joins TRBV29-1 and TRBJ1-1; 12 bases match TRBD1. This CDR3 has 15 residues. J lost 4 bases, V lost 4 bases, and 7 bases had no gene match. Looked up from germline, CDR1 is SQVTM and CDR2 is ANQGSEA. The CDR3 here is CSVAPGQGASTEAFF. In DNA, the CDR3 is TGCAGCGTTGCCCCGGGACAGGGGGCGAGCACTGAAGCTTTCTTT. Drawing the rest from reference TRBV29-1 and TRBJ1-1, the complete variable domain is SAVISQKPSRDICQRGTSLTIQCQVDSQVTMMFWYRQQPGQSLTLIATANQGSEATYESGFVIDKFPISRPNLTFSTLTVSNMSPEDSSIYLCSVAPGQGASTEAFFGQGTRLTVV.

This clonotype is a singleton in its sample. The chain links TRBV30 to TRBJ1-1; D is uncertain. There are 10 residues in the CDR3. Per the germline V gene, CDR1 is GTSNPN and CDR2 is SVGIG (reference sequence). V was shortened by 5 bases and J by 8 bases, with 9 bases between the two germline ends. CDR3 sequence reads: CAWRNPEAFF. The CDR3 DNA follows: TGTGCCTGGCGGAATCCGGAAGCTTTCTTT.

Concerning this clonotype: This clone may be a read error of a much larger clone one base away. The V and J genes are TRBV19 and TRBJ2-6, with D unclear. V lost 4 bases and J lost 2, with 12 bases in between. Germline V gene data show CDR1 as LNHDA and CDR2 as SQIVND (reference sequence). This CDR3 is 16 amino acids long. CDR3 bases: TGTGCCAGTAGTACCTTGACCTTCCCTGGGGCCAACGTCCTGACTTTC. This encodes CASSTLTFPGANVLTF.

There are a few counts of this clonotype. The chain employs TRBV20-1 and TRBJ2-2; D is undetermined. The CDR3 is 15 residues long. CDR1 and CDR2 (germline): DFQATT, SNEGSKA (reference sequence). The V end lost 5 bases, the J end lost 3 bases, and 16 bases lay between the germline ends. The CDR3 DNA reads TGCAGTGCTGGCGAGACCTATGGCTACACCGGGGAGCTGTTTTTT. Translated, it gives CSAGETYGYTGELFF.

This clonotype was recorded many times. The chain couples TRBV10-3 to TRBJ1-3; 7 nucleotides match TRBD1. Trimming removed 10 bases from V and 1 base from J; junction bases left unmatched: 16. The CDR3 runs 17 residues. CDR1 ENHRY and CDR2 SYGVKD come from the germline V gene. The CDR3 nucleotides read TGTGCCACCGCAGACAGGGTGGGTTCGTTTTCTGGAAACACCATATATTTT. Its protein is CATADRVGSFSGNTIYF.

The J gene is TRBJ2-5, the V gene TRBV14; a possible D gene is TRBD1 (6 bases). The CDR3 is 15 residues long. V was clipped by 5 bases and J by 1 base, with 14 bases between them. Germline V gene data show CDR1 as SGHDN and CDR2 as FVKESK. The CDR3 nucleotides are TGTGCCAGCAGCAGCCGACCAGGGGCCCAAGAGACCCAGTACTTC. Residues: CASSSRPGAQETQYF.

V usage is TRBV5-1 and J usage is TRBJ1-2, with 7 bases matching TRBD1. The CDR3 contains 14 residues. V dropped 3 bases and J dropped 8; count of bases not matched to a gene: 10. Germline CDR1 and CDR2: SGHRS and YFSETQ. CDR3 residues: CASSYDRVGWGYTF. The CDR3 coding sequence is TGCGCCAGCAGCTACGACAGGGTCGGGTGGGGCTACACCTTC.

The table lists this clonotype with a few counts. The genes are TRBV5-1 and TRBJ1-1, with 7 bases aligning to TRBD1. Unmatched junction bases numbered 11, after V lost 0 bases and J lost 6 bases. Germline CDR1 SGHRS, CDR2 YFSETQ. This CDR3 is 16 amino acids long. CDR3 residues: CASSLDQTGTSAEAFF. The CDR3 region has the DNA TGCGCCAGCAGCTTGGACCAGACAGGGACGAGCGCTGAAGCTTTCTTT.

This clonotype was observed many times. The chain couples TRBV24-1 to TRBJ2-5; D might be TRBD1 (6 bases). The length of the CDR3 is 14 residues. Germline CDR1 and CDR2: KGHDR and SFDVKD. Trimming took off 5 bases at V and 3 bases at J, with 12 bases between the two ends. CDR3 DNA sequence: TGTGCCACCAGTGGGGGGCACAGGGAAGAGACCCAGTACTTC. The encoded protein is CATSGGHREETQYF.

This clonotype was recorded many times. The CDR3 reads CASSYLDRAGYTF. For the CDR3, the DNA is TGTGCCAGCAGTTACCTGGACAGGGCCGGCTACACCTTC. This sequence joins TRBV6-6 and TRBJ1-2; 8 positions match TRBD1. CDR3 length: 13 amino acids. The germline CDR1 and CDR2 sequences are MNHNY and SVGAGI (reference sequence). V lost 2 bases and J lost 8; bases outside the gene matches: 4.